This TCR beta chain is drawn from a study of OX40 agonist ivuxolimab in advanced cancers. Germline CDR1 and CDR2: SEHNR and FQNEAQ (reference sequence). V was pared by 5 bases and J by 2 bases, with 15 bases between. This CDR3 is 15 amino acids long. Method: immunoSEQ multiplex PCR; TCRdb's copy keeps in-frame clones and lacks some. This table has roughly 46,000 clones, about 79% appearing once. Points from the study as a whole: Certain nonresponding patients likewise had low normalized T-cell clonal expansion.

Comments on this clone: Its antigen remains unidentified.

This sample comprised CD4+ or CD8+ T cells sorted from blood, obtained in a trial of the OX40 agonist ivuxolimab. The chain employs TRBV7-9 and TRBJ2-5; maybe TRBD1 (6 bases). The source is an adult with an advanced solid tumor such as melanoma, head and neck, liver or kidney cancer. Here the CDR3 DNA reads TGTGCCAGCAGCCCGGGACATAGCTCACAAGAGACCCAGTACTTC. It encodes CASSPGHSSQETQYF.